Below, one T cell receptor beta chain is given with its context. Its specificity is not known. Germline CDR1 SGHDN, CDR2 FVKESK. Trimming took 5 bases from V and 2 from J; bases not matched to a gene: 10. This CDR3 is 16 amino acids long. The sample originates from a study of shared clonotypes between healthy human individuals. Study results and limitations: Compared with clonotypes that all four donors shared, non-shared clonotypes had lower generation probabilities.

Genomic DNA per cell subset filled all wells of several immunoSEQ plates. When replicate PCRs were run on sorted subsets, they used 200 to 250 ng DNA, 30,000 to 35,000 T cell genomes. Here immunoSEQ multiplex PCR was the method, and the copy in TCRdb shows in-frame clones only, minus some. The data contain 550,000 to 800,000 clones, 90% of them singletons. This sequence originates from a man between 18 and 29 years old in good health. Some clones in this sample may be carry-over from other donors' samples. V is TRBV14 and J is TRBJ2-7; 9 positions agree with TRBD1. The source material was memory CD8+ T cells from PBMCs. Regarding subset: CD45RO+ cells pooled with CCR7-negative TemRA cells. The DNA for the CDR3 is TGTGCCAGCAGCTCCCGAGCCGGGACAGGGACCTACGAGCAGTACTTC. Amino acids: CASSSRAGTGTYEQYF. Based on the CDR3 plus reference TRBV14 and TRBJ2-7, the full variable domain is EAGVTQFPSHSVIEKGQTVTLRCDPISGHDNLYWYRRVMGKEIKFLLHFVKESKQDESGMPNNRFLAERTGGTYSTLKVQPAELEDSGVYFCASSSRAGTGTYEQYFGPGTRLTVT.